This entry concerns a single TCR beta chain. This receptor's antigen is unknown. No base quality information exists; no much larger clone differs at one position. Relative to germline, V is 1 base shorter and J is 7 bases shorter, with 11 bases between their ends. CDR1 SEHNR and CDR2 FQNEAQ are derived from the germline V gene (reference sequence). Taken from cysteine to phenylalanine, the CDR3 has 14 residues. Just the 42-base CDR3 DNA is kept, in frame starting at base 1. Receptors were amplified or captured by 5' RACE. TCRdb lists the instrument as Illumina HiSeq 2500. A second about 7 to 12 cycle PCR used a sample-barcoded 5' primer and a J-beta primer mix. A template-switch 5' adaptor carrying 12 random nucleotides introduced a unique molecular identifier onto each TCR beta cDNA molecule. Each sample yielded at least 2.5 million CDR3-containing paired-end reads. First-strand cDNA synthesis was performed from all RNA using the Mint cDNA synthesis kit, with priming by a TRBC-specific oligonucleotide. Following uracil-DNA glycosylase treatment, all cDNA underwent a first 18-cycle PCR with the universal primers M1SS and BC2_uni_R. The source study handled its data this way. For normalization, 1 million high-quality reads were randomly selected from each sample, with every read carrying a distinct molecular identifier. Instead of being binned into consensus sequences, reads that shared molecular identifiers were thrown out. MiTCR, run with a Q25 quality threshold and the strictest error-elimination algorithm, handled CDR3 identification, clonotype clustering and error correction. A nonparametric unseen species model with Euler transformation was used to estimate lower-bound total TCR beta diversity. In-frame beta chains were kept once TCRdb had trimmed the public reads at Q25 with fastp and called clones with MiXCR. Rows are unified per CDR3 protein, each entry keeping the most common DNA and genes. The V and J calls were determined by TCRdb, not by the authors. This sample is represented by a few hundred thousand distinct CDR3 sequences; roughly a quarter of them were singletons. The top ten constitute roughly 18% of the sample.

This sample is part of a study of blood T cells in healthy people across ages (dated by TCRdb to between 2014 and 2017). Looking at the study overall: In model experiments, roughly one uniquely barcoded TCR beta cDNA molecule per two T cells was captured by template switching. To track age-related changes in TCR beta repertoire diversity, the study relied on deep sequencing normalized with unique cDNA molecular identifiers. The donors were split into four age groups: young (average 16 years), middle-aged (39), aged (approximately 60) and long-lived (roughly 88). To avoid experimental bias, donors of different ages were randomly spread across the sequencing lanes. Two additional independent replicas of 1 million unique cDNA reads from the same blood draw were analyzed for two donors (one aged 18 to 29 and one aged 80 or older).

The approximately 41 donors, aged about 6 to 95 years, were systemically healthy Caucasian individuals from Russia. Each donor gave around 9.9 milliliters of peripheral blood, collected into EDTA-treated Vacutainer tubes. Ficoll-Paque density-gradient centrifugation was used to isolate PBMCs, with at least 6 million obtained per sample. Trizol reagent was used to extract total RNA from PBMCs, with at least 6 micrograms per sample. The percentages of naive CD45RAhigh/CD27high T cells were determined by flow cytometry on a PBMC aliquot from every donor. General findings and caveats noted by the study authors: Estimates of total diversity based on one million sequenced T cells were considered lower bounds and underestimates. A strong correlation was found between observed TCR beta diversity and the percentage of naive T cells measured by flow cytometry. The long-lived group showed more naive CD4+ T cells, fewer expanded clones and increased TCR diversity than the aged group, suggesting age selection. Because the CMV infection status of the donors was unknown, age-related changes in expanded clonotypes may potentially have been confounded. Because profiling used bulk unsorted PBMCs, naive and antigen-experienced compartments could not be compared conclusively. Observed TCR beta diversity per million T cells fell roughly linearly with age, and a significant reduction was already apparent by age roughly 40.

Sequences were obtained from blood. The clonotype originates from a woman between 70 and 85 years old in good health. The chain couples TRBV7-9 to TRBJ2-1; matching of 7 bases hints at TRBD2 as the D gene. The CDR3 protein sequence reads: CASSLVGGANEQFF. Here is the DNA: TGTGCCAGCAGCTTAGTAGGGGGGGCGAATGAGCAGTTCTTC.